Sequencing of this T cell receptor beta chain was carried out in a study of CD8 T cells in ankylosing spondylitis. TCRdb used MiXCR to reprocess the 5' RACE reads, holding one entry per CDR3 protein. The sample includes 110,000 to 150,000 distinct CDR3 sequences, roughly 8% seen only once; the top ten take roughly 8%. Concerning this clonotype: The antigen is undetermined.

Regarding the study as a whole: Clones linked to disease were reported to show significant enrichment in matched ankylosing spondylitis synovial fluid.

The sequenced sample was synovial fluid, either unsorted or a sorted T cell fraction (not recorded which). The sequence derives from a male donor with ankylosing spondylitis.

For the CDR3, the DNA is TGCGCCAGCAGCTTCGCGTCCTATGGGGAGACCCAGTACTTC. Its protein is CASSFASYGETQYF. The rearrangement joins TRBV5-1 to TRBJ2-5; no reliable D call. Germline lookup yields CDR1 SGHRS and CDR2 YFSETQ. This CDR3 contains 14 residues. Trimming shortened V by 2 bases and J by 5 bases, and 13 bases separated the two germline ends. Drawing the rest from reference TRBV5-1 and TRBJ2-5, the complete variable domain is KAGVTQTPRYLIKTRGQQVTLSCSPISGHRSVSWYQQTPGQGLQFLFEYFSETQRNKGNFPGRFSGRQFSNSRSEMNVSTLELGDSALYLCASSFASYGETQYFGPGTRLLVL.